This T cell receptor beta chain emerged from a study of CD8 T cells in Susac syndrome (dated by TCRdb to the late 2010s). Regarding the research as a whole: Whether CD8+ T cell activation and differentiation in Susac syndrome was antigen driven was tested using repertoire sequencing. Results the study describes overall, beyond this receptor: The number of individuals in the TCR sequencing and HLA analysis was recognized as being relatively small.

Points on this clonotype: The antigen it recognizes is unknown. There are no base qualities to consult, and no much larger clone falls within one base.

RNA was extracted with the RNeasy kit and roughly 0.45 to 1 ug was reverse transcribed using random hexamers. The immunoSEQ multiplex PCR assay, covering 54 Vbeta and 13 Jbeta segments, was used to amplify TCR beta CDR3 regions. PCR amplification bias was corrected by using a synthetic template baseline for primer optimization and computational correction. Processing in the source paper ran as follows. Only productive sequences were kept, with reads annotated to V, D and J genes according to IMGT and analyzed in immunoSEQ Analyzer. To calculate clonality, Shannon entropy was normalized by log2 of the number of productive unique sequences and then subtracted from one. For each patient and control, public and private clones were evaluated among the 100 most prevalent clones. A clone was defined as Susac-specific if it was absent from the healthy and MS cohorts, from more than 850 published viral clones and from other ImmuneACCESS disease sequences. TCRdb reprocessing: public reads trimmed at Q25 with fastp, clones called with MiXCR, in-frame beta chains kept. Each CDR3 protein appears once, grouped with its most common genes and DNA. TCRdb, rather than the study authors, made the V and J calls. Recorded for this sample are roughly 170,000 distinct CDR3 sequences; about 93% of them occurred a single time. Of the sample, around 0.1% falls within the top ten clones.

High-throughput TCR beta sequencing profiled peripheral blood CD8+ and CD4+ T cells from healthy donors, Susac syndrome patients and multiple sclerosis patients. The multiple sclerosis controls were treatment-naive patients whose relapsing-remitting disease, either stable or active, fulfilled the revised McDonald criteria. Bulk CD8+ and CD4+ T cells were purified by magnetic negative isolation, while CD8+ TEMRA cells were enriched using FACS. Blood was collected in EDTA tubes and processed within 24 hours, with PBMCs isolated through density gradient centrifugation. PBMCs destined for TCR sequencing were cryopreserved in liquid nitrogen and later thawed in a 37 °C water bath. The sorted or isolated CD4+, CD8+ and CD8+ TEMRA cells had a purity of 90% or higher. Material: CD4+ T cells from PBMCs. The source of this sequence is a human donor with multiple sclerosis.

The DNA sequence is given as TGTGCCAGCTCAAAAACAGGGGGCTTTGAGCAGTTCTTC. Translation gives CASSKTGGFEQFF. The chain links TRBV18 with TRBJ2-1; 9 nucleotides in the junction match TRBD1. CDR1 and CDR2 are drawn from the germline V gene: KGHSH, LQKENI. The CDR3 covers 13 residues, taking in both the cysteine and the phenylalanine. The entry retains the CDR3 DNA only, 39 bases that are in frame from base 1. At the junction V is shortened by 5 bases and J by 9 bases; bases outside the gene matches: 5.